These 5 T cell receptor beta chains were all obtained from the same sample, sequenced in a study of cytomegalovirus exposure and HLA in healthy donors. Researchers ran the PCR with 60 Vbeta and 13 Jbeta primers. Produced via immunoSEQ multiplex PCR; TCRdb's table is partial and in-frame only. The table lists around 130,000 clones, approximately 80% of them singletons, with 3% to 3.5% in the top ten. Specimen: PBMCs. The receptors originated from a male donor in good health and CMV-seronegative.

V is TRBV7-9 and J is TRBJ2-1; D is perhaps TRBD1 (6 bases). There are 16 residues in the CDR3. Germline V gene sequence: CDR1 SEHNR, CDR2 FQNEAQ (reference sequence). Trimming removed 0 bases from V and 2 bases from J, with 11 bases in between. The CDR3 DNA reads as TGTGCCAGCAGCTTAGCTCAGGGGCCGCCCTACAATGAGCAGTTCTTC. Amino acids: CASSLAQGPPYNEQFF.

This clone has a handful of counts. V is TRBV9 and J is TRBJ2-7, with TRBD1 matching over 9 bases. This CDR3 has 16 residues. V shed 1 base, J shed 0 bases, and the junction held 5 bases outside the gene matches. The germline V gene encodes CDR1 SGDLS and CDR2 YYNGEE. The CDR3 nucleotides are TGTGCCAGCAGCGTATCTGGGACAGGGAGCTCCTACGAGCAGTACTTC. It yields the protein CASSVSGTGSSYEQYF.

Concerning this clone: The same CDR3 arises from other DNA sequences in this sample as well. The V gene is TRBV28, the J gene TRBJ2-7, with D possibly matching TRBD2 (5 bases). With 5 bases removed from V and 2 bases from J, the gap between germline ends came to 10 bases. Germline CDR1 MDHEN, CDR2 SYDVKM. There are 13 residues in the CDR3. This chain's CDR3 is CASSRTGAYEQYF. In DNA form, the CDR3 reads TGTGCCAGCAGTAGGACTGGGGCCTACGAGCAGTACTTC.

J is TRBJ2-1 and V is TRBV19, with 10 bases aligning to TRBD1. Germline-derived CDR1 and CDR2 are LNHDA and SQIVND (reference sequence). J gave up 10 bases and V 2 bases, and 8 bases lay outside the gene matches. The CDR3 is 15 amino acids. CDR3 sequence: CASSISGTGVKEQFF. CDR3 sequence (DNA): TGTGCCAGTAGTATAAGCGGGACAGGGGTGAAGGAGCAGTTCTTC.

The gene calls are TRBV7-9 and TRBJ2-2; 7 positions match TRBD1. CDR1 is SEHNR, CDR2 FQNEAQ, per germline (reference sequence). The CDR3 consists of 18 residues. Trimming at V came to 6 bases and at J to 3 bases, leaving 16 bases not matched to a gene. The CDR3 DNA reads TGTGCCAGCAGACCCCGCGCCGAAGGGGGCGCTGACACCGGGGAGCTGTTTTTT. Protein: CASRPRAEGGADTGELFF.